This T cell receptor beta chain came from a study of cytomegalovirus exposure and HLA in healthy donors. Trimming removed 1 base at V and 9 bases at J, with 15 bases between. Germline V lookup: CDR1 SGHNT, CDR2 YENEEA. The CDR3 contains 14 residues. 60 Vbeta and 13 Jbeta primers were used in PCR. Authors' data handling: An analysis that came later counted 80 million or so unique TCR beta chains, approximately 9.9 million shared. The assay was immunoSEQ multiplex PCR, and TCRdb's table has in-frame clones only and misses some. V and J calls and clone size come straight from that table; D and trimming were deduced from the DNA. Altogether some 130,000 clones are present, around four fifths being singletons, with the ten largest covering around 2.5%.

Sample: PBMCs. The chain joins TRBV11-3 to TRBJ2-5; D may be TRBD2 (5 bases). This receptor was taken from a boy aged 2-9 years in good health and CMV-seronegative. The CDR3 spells CASSLGPLGAAQYF. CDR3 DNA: TGTGCCAGCAGCTTAGGCCCCCTGGGAGCGGCCCAGTACTTC.